The present entry profiles one T cell receptor beta chain with its context. Using immunoSEQ multiplex PCR, the repertoire was profiled, and TCRdb retains in-frame clones only, with some absent. Of 8,800 or so clones in the sample, 77% are singletons; the top ten hold about 6.9%. The data were taken from a study of immune evolution from preneoplasia to lung adenocarcinoma. From germline, CDR1 is MNHEY and CDR2 SVGAGI. The CDR3 totals 15 residues. Trimming shortened V by 5 bases and J by 1 base, and 14 bases separated the two germline ends. This chain uses TRBV6-5 with TRBJ1-1; no definite D call. The clonotype comes from a person aged 55 to 79 with lung adenocarcinoma. The sequencing sample was made of FFPE lung adenocarcinoma in situ tissue. The CDR3 DNA sequence: TGTGCCAGCAGTCAGACAATAAATGCGAACACTGAAGCTTTCTTT. Translated, it gives CASSQTINANTEAFF.